This T cell receptor (beta chain) was sequenced during a study of T-cell reconstitution after alpha-beta-depleted transplantation in children. The library targeted TCRbeta and was prepared with unique molecular identifiers. MiXCR was run by TCRdb on the PCR reads, yielding one entry per CDR3 protein. The data hold around 400,000 distinct CDR3 sequences, with about a fifth observed a single time. CDR3 size: 14 residues. V lost 3 bases and J lost 6, with 11 bases in between. Germline CDR1 ENHRY, CDR2 SYGVKD. The rearrangement uses TRBV10-3 and TRBJ1-4; TRBD1 is a possible D gene (5 bases). The origin of this receptor is a human donor who donated a stem cell graft to a child with acute myeloid leukemia. Sequencing used PBMCs from the stem cell graft donor, obtained from the stem cell graft. The CDR3 protein is CAISDGVGDEKLFF. The CDR3, as DNA: TGTGCCATCAGTGATGGGGTAGGGGATGAAAAACTGTTTTTT.